These T cell receptor beta chains were read from a single sample in a study of CD4 T cells in relation to SARS-CoV-2 and coronaviruses. TCRdb's copy holds only in-frame clones and misses some; the assay was immunoSEQ multiplex PCR. Of 55,000 to 75,000 clones listed, approximately 87% are singletons. The sequenced sample was memory CD4+ T cells from PBMCs. All receptors derive from a human donor in good health. Both conserved end residues are part of each CDR3. The order of the fields is J gene, V gene, CDR3 protein.

TRBJ1-1	TRBV3-1/TRBV3-2	CASSPGQGAAFF
TRBJ2-3	TRBV7-9	CASSPSSRGDTQYF
TRBJ2-2	TRBV18	CASHELANTGELFF
TRBJ1-2	TRBV12-3/TRBV12-4	CASSLAGGYGYTF
TRBJ1-5	TRBV5-6	CASSWGPDQPQHF
TRBJ1-4	TRBV5-1	CASSWTDQTNEKLFF
TRBJ2-3	TRBV7-9	CASSLRTSGRFLDTQYF
TRBJ1-2	TRBV27	CATQRDSSLNYGYTF
TRBJ2-3	TRBV3-1/TRBV3-2	CASSQGSSGGLDTQYF
TRBJ1-1	TRBV4-1	CASNQGRGLGAFF
TRBJ2-2	TRBV5-1	CASSLLSGGNTGELFF
TRBJ2-5	TRBV9	CASSVGPQGETQYF
TRBJ2-7	TRBV29-1	CSVLNGAEQYF
TRBJ2-3	TRBV11-2	CASSLVSGTLGMQYF
TRBJ2-5	TRBV28	CASSFVGGLETQYF
TRBJ1-6	TRBV9	CASSVGAGPDGSPLHF
TRBJ2-7	TRBV2	CASSEPSGFVRDETYEQYF
TRBJ1-4	TRBV15	CATRHSSPDNEKLFF
TRBJ2-3	TRBV6-6	CASSSVGVGTDTQYF
TRBJ2-3	TRBV2	CASSGLAGYPTDTQYF
TRBJ1-5	TRBV6-1	CASSESGQSNQPQHF
TRBJ1-6	TRBV19	CASSIVFWGLYNSPLHF
TRBJ1-1	TRBV28	CAIGRGGEAFF
TRBJ1-1	TRBV9	CASSVAPGWNTEAFF
TRBJ2-2	TRBV18	CASSPTAGSGTGELFF
TRBJ2-5	TRBV18	CASSEGAETQYF
TRBJ2-4	TRBV5-6	CASSLARENIQYF
TRBJ1-4	TRBV5-5	CASSLGGAEKLFF
TRBJ1-2	TRBV3-1/TRBV3-2	CASSQGLMGRIYDGYTF
TRBJ2-2	TRBV30	CAWSVGPSDTGELFF
TRBJ2-3	TRBV5-1	CASSLDISGGSGDTQYF
TRBJ2-7	TRBV5-6	CASSRGGLADYEQYF
TRBJ2-3	TRBV24-1	CATSEPAGGRSTDTQYF
TRBJ1-1	TRBV10-2	CASSTQGYTEAFF
TRBJ2-5	TRBV18	CASSPGTGGEETQYF
TRBJ1-1	TRBV6-5	CASSRQTEAFF
TRBJ2-2	TRBV5-4	CASSLAGLTGELFF
TRBJ2-5	TRBV7-7	CASSFVRGAQETQYF
TRBJ1-2	TRBV29-1	CSVALRGSGGYTF
TRBJ1-6	TRBV28	CASSLGWTGGTDPYNSPLHF
TRBJ2-6	TRBV9	CASRSSGANVLTF